Shown below are 15 T cell receptor beta chains from a single sample sequenced in a study of T cells in Graves' hyperthyroidism and ophthalmopathy. Amplified TCR beta CDR3 regions came from RNA transcripts. TCR CDR3 underwent first-round RT-PCR with the HTBI primer set. One entry per CDR3 protein, called by TCRdb with MiXCR from the multiplex PCR reads. Altogether around 690,000 distinct CDR3 sequences are present, 17% being singletons, with the ten largest covering roughly a sixth. Sequencing was performed on blood. These receptors originate from a middle-aged man with Graves' hyperthyroidism.

V is TRBV10-1 and J is TRBJ2-5, with 11 bases aligning to TRBD2. The CDR3 runs 16 residues. Germline V CDR1 and CDR2: WNHNN, SYGVQD (reference sequence). The V segment lost 0 bases and the J segment 5 bases; nucleotides outside the gene matches: 5. The chain's CDR3 is CASSESSGLAEETQYF. CDR3 bases: TGCGCCAGCAGTGAGTCATCGGGACTAGCGGAGGAGACCCAGTACTTC.

This chain joins TRBV29-1 and TRBJ1-1; D unresolved. This CDR3 is 13 amino acids long. V gave up 2 bases and J gave up 0 bases, with 7 bases separating them. The germline CDR1 and CDR2 sequences are SQVTM and ANQGSEA. For the CDR3, the DNA is TGCAGCGTTGAAAAACACTTGAACACTGAAGCTTTCTTT. Translated, it gives CSVEKHLNTEAFF.

This clonotype has a handful of counts. The gene calls are TRBV4-1 and TRBJ1-5; D is undetermined. Germline V gives CDR1 MGHRA, CDR2 YSYEKL. This CDR3 spans 13 amino acids. V gave up 1 base and J gave up 6 bases, with 7 bases separating them. The DNA of the CDR3 is TGCGCCAGCAGCCAAGTTTCAGGTCAGCCCCAGCATTTT. Its translation: CASSQVSGQPQHF.

This clonotype was picked up many times. V gene TRBV3-1 combines with J gene TRBJ1-6, with D uncertain. The V end lost 3 bases, the J end lost 9 bases, and 9 bases lay between the germline ends. The V gene's germline CDR1 is LGHDT and CDR2 YNNKEL (reference sequence). The CDR3 length is 13 residues. CDR3 sequence (DNA): TGTGCCAGCAGCCAGCAGGTGACTTCACCCCTCCACTTT. Translating gives CASSQQVTSPLHF.

This clonotype has a count of ten or more. The gene calls are TRBV20-1 and TRBJ2-7; 7 bases align to TRBD2. Germline assignment: CDR1 DFQATT and CDR2 SNEGSKA (reference sequence). Germline trimming cut 5 bases from V and 1 base from J; bases unmatched to any gene: 5. The CDR3 runs 13 residues. The CDR3 nucleotides read TGCAGTGCTTTGACTAGCTTGTCCTACGAGCAGTACTTC. Its translation: CSALTSLSYEQYF.

This clonotype was seen many times. The gene calls are TRBV2 and TRBJ2-1; tentatively, D is TRBD2 (5 bases). V was shortened by 3 bases and J by 2 bases, with 11 bases between the two germline ends. In germline, CDR1 is SNHLY, CDR2 FYNNEI. CDR3 length equals 15 residues. The CDR3 protein is CASSDSSGTYNEQFF. CDR3 coding DNA: TGTGCCAGCAGTGACAGCAGCGGCACCTACAATGAGCAGTTCTTC.

J is TRBJ1-1 and V is TRBV11-2; unclear D gene. V lost 4 bases and J 4 bases, leaving 13 bases between the germline ends. From germline, CDR1 is SGHAT and CDR2 FQNNGV. The CDR3 extends over 14 amino acids. DNA of the CDR3: TGTGCCAGCAGCTGGAGGGTTGTGGGCACTGAAGCTTTCTTT. It is translated as CASSWRVVGTEAFF.

Remarks on this clonotype: This may come from a read error, since a much larger clone is one base off. The genes are TRBV20-1 and TRBJ2-7; the match to TRBD2 covers 9 bases. The V gene's germline CDR1 is DFQATT and CDR2 SNEGSKA (reference sequence). This CDR3 region has 13 residues. CDR3 in DNA: TGCAGCGCTGGGGGACTAGCATTTTGCGAGCAGTACTTC. Translated: CSAGGLAFCEQYF.

This clonotype occurred many times. V usage is TRBV6-1 and J usage is TRBJ1-2; 7 nucleotides agree with TRBD1. Trimming at V came to 6 bases and at J to 8 bases, leaving 12 bases not matched to a gene. CDR1 is MNHNS, CDR2 SASEGT, per germline. The CDR3 length is 14 residues. The CDR3 here is CASRSQQGLRGYTF. CDR3 nucleotide sequence: TGTGCCAGCAGGAGCCAACAGGGGTTGAGGGGCTACACCTTC.

The gene calls are TRBV7-2 and TRBJ2-5; the D gene is possibly TRBD2 (5 bases). This CDR3 is 16 amino acids long. Trimming left V 1 base short and J 0 bases short, with 12 bases between. Germline-derived CDR1 and CDR2 are SGHTA and FQGNSA. This chain's CDR3 is CASSLGRLLYQETQYF. In DNA, the CDR3 is TGTGCCAGCAGCTTAGGGAGGCTGCTGTACCAAGAGACCCAGTACTTC.

Only a few counts were recorded for this clonotype. The gene calls are TRBV19 and TRBJ2-2; a weak D match, TRBD2 (6 bases). There are 17 residues in the CDR3. V lost 0 bases and J lost 3, with 14 bases in between. CDR1 is LNHDA and CDR2 is SQIVND in the germline V gene (reference sequence). Here the CDR3 reads CASSIDVVRDYTGELFF. CDR3 in DNA: TGTGCCAGTAGTATAGATGTAGTGAGGGACTACACCGGGGAGCTGTTTTTT.

This clonotype has ten or more counts. This chain connects TRBV5-1 to TRBJ1-2; TRBD1 agrees at 7 bases. CDR1 and CDR2 from the germline V gene are SGHRS and YFSETQ. The CDR3 contains 14 residues. V gave up 4 bases and J gave up 12 bases; unmatched junction bases: 15. CDR3 in DNA: TGCGCCAGCAGCCACTCCGGGACAGCCGAAAATAACACCTTC. Encoded protein: CASSHSGTAENNTF. Drawing the rest from reference TRBV5-1 and TRBJ1-2, the complete variable domain is KAGVTQTPRYLIKTRGQQVTLSCSPISGHRSVSWYQQTPGQGLQFLFEYFSETQRNKGNFPGRFSGRQFSNSRSEMNVSTLELGDSALYLCASSHSGTAENNTFGSGTRLTVV.

The chain carries TRBV6-1 and TRBJ2-7; TRBD1 is a possible D gene (6 bases). CDR1 and CDR2 from the germline V gene are MNHNS and SASEGT. The CDR3 runs 13 residues. Trimming shortened V by 6 bases and J by 6 bases, and 15 bases separated the two germline ends. The CDR3: CASSSTTGSEQYF. CDR3 nucleotide sequence: TGTGCCAGCAGCTCCACGACAGGATCCGAGCAGTACTTC.

This clonotype was detected ten times or more. The chain joins TRBV2 to TRBJ2-7; 8 bases match TRBD1. Germline lookup yields CDR1 SNHLY and CDR2 FYNNEI. The J segment lost 2 bases and the V segment lost 10 bases, leaving 4 bases of the junction unmatched. The CDR3 loop spans 12 amino acids. Here the CDR3 reads CATRQGTYEQYF. DNA for the CDR3: TGTGCCACCCGACAGGGGACCTACGAGCAGTACTTC.

In this sample, this clonotype turned up a few times. The rearrangement links TRBV13 to TRBJ2-7; 11 nucleotides match TRBD2. V shed 1 base, J shed 2 bases, and the junction held 4 bases outside the gene matches. CDR1 is PRHDT, CDR2 FYEKMQ, per germline (reference sequence). The CDR3 sequence is 16 residues long. Written as DNA, the CDR3 is TGTGCCAGCAGCTTAGCTGGGACTAGCGGTACCTACGAGCAGTACTTC. It encodes CASSLAGTSGTYEQYF.